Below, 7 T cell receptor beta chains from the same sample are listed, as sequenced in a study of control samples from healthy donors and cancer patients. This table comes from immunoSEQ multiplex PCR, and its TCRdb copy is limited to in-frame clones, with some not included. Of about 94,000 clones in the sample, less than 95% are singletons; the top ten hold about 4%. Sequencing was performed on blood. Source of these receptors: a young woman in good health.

The CDR3 is CASSSADSPLHF. The DNA for the CDR3 is TGCGCCAGCAGCTCTGCCGATTCACCCCTCCACTTT. The V call is TRBV5-1, the J call TRBJ1-6, with unresolved D. CDR3 length: 12 residues. V was trimmed by 3 bases and J by 8 bases, leaving 6 bases between them. From germline, CDR1 is SGHRS and CDR2 YFSETQ.

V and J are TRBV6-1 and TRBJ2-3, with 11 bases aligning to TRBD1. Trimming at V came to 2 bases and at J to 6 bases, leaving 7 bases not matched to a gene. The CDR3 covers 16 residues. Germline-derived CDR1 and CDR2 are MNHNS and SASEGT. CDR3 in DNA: TGTGCCAGCAGTGAACACGGGACAGGGGGTAGGGATACGCAGTATTTT. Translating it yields CASSEHGTGGRDTQYF.

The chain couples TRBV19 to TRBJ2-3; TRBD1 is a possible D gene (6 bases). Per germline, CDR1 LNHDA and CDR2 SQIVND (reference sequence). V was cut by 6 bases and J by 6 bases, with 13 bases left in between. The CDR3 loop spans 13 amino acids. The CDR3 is CASSRGHLDTQYF. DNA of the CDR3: TGTGCCAGTAGCAGGGGACATCTGGATACGCAGTATTTT.

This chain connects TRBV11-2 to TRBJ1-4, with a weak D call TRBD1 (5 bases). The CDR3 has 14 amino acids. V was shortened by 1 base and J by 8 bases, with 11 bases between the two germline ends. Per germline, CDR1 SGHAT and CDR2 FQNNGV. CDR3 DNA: TGTGCCAGCAGCTTAGGGCAAGGGGCCGAAAAACTGTTTTTT. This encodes CASSLGQGAEKLFF.

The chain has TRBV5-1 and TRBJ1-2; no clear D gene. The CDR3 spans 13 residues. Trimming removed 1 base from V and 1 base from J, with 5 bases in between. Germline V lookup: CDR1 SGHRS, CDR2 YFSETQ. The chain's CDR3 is CASSLWYNYGYTF. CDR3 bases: TGCGCCAGCAGCTTGTGGTATAACTATGGCTACACCTTC.

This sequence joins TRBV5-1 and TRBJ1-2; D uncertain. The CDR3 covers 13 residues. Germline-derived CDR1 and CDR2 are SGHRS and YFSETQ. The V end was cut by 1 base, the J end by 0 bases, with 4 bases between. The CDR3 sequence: CASSLIANYGYTF. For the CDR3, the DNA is TGCGCCAGCAGCTTGATCGCTAACTATGGCTACACCTTC.

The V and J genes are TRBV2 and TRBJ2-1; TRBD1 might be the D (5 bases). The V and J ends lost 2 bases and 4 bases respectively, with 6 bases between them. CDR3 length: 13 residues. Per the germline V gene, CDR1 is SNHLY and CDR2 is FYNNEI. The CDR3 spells CASSERQYNEQFF. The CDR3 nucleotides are TGTGCCAGCAGTGAAAGACAGTACAATGAGCAGTTCTTC.